Only a few counts were recorded for the clone carrying this TCR beta chain. Its antigen is unidentified. These data originate in a study of blood T cells in healthy people across ages. Germline CDR1 SEHNR, CDR2 FQNEAQ (reference sequence). This CDR3 has 14 amino acids. V was clipped by 1 base and J by 0 bases, with 4 bases between them. A second PCR, run for about 7 to 11 cycles, used a sample-barcoded 5' primer plus a J-beta primer mix. Each cDNA molecule received a tag from a template-switch adaptor that had 12 random nucleotides. TCRdb re-derived calls from the 5' RACE reads in MiXCR, one entry per CDR3 protein. The sample lists over a million distinct CDR3 sequences; 42% were seen once. Broader study findings: Older individuals had lower TCR beta diversity per million T cells (the decline was roughly linear).

The receptor comes from a woman under 30 in good health. The genes are TRBV7-9 and TRBJ2-4; D uncertain. The sequenced material came from blood. The CDR3 here is CASSLVAAKNIQYF. DNA for the CDR3: TGTGCCAGCAGCTTAGTTGCAGCCAAAAACATTCAGTACTTC.